One sample yielded the 25 T cell receptor beta chains listed below, sequenced in a study of regulatory T cells in long-lasting Graves disease. Arm-PCR with iRepertoire HTBI primers amplified the CDR3 regions for these TCR beta libraries. Using its own MiXCR run on the multiplex PCR reads, TCRdb lists one record per CDR3 protein. The data contain about 440,000 distinct CDR3 sequences, 15% of them singletons. Sample time point: newly diagnosed GD, antithyroid drugs for less than 3 months. PBMCs provided the RNA from which the TCR library was made. The same sample was also studied in work on T cells in Graves' hyperthyroidism and ophthalmopathy.

Specimen: peripheral blood mononuclear cells (PBMCs), collected at new diagnosis, from a patient treated with antithyroid drugs. The receptors shown here come from a woman under 40 with Graves disease.

This clonotype was counted ten times or more. This chain connects TRBV20-1 to TRBJ2-1; D call uncertain. Germline CDR1 is DFQATT and CDR2 is SNEGSKA (reference sequence). V was pared by 3 bases and J by 6 bases, with 6 bases between. This CDR3 region has 11 residues. This CDR3 is CSASIANEQFF. CDR3 nucleotide sequence: TGCAGTGCTAGTATAGCCAATGAGCAGTTCTTC.

Ten or more counts support this clonotype. V gene TRBV11-3 combines with J gene TRBJ2-3; the D is unclear. The CDR3 contains 15 residues. CDR1 and CDR2 from the germline V gene are SGHNT and YENEEA. V was shortened by 5 bases and J by 3 bases, with 15 bases between the two germline ends. CDR3 protein: CASSPLKHLTDTQYF. In DNA, the CDR3 is TGTGCCAGCAGCCCGTTAAAGCATCTGACAGATACGCAGTATTTT.

The CDR3 bases are TGTGCCAGCAGCTTGCTCAGGGCCAATCAGCCCCAGCATTTT. This codes for CASSLLRANQPQHF. The chain employs TRBV5-6 and TRBJ1-5, with a tentative D call TRBD1 (5 bases). Trimming removed 1 base from V and 3 bases from J, with 8 bases in between. This CDR3 has 14 amino acids. Germline V lookup: CDR1 SGHDT, CDR2 YYEEEE. The whole variable domain, remainder taken from reference TRBV5-6 and TRBJ1-5, is DAGVTQSPTHLIKTRGQQVTLRCSPKSGHDTVSWYQQALGQGPQFIFQYYEEEERQRGNFPDRFSGHQFPNYSSELNVNALLLGDSALYLCASSLLRANQPQHFGDGTRLSIL.

The sample holds many counts of this clonotype. The V and J genes are TRBV12-3 or TRBV12-4 and TRBJ2-7, with 11 bases matching TRBD2. The J segment lost 6 bases and the V segment lost 2 bases, leaving 6 bases of the junction unmatched. CDR3 size: 15 residues. The CDR3 DNA reads TGTGCCAGCAGTTTAAGTCTAGCGGGAGGTGGCGAGCAGTACTTC. It codes for CASSLSLAGGGEQYF.

The gene calls are TRBV19 and TRBJ1-5; tentatively, D is TRBD1 (6 bases). Trimming stripped 0 bases from V and 6 bases from J, with 12 bases between. This CDR3 comprises 15 residues. CDR1 is LNHDA, CDR2 SQIVND, per germline (reference sequence). The CDR3, as DNA: TGTGCCAGTAGTATAGAGTTGCGCAGGGGTCAGCCCCAGCATTTT. Translating it yields CASSIELRRGQPQHF.

As to this clonotype: A much larger clonotype is one base distant, so this may be a read error. The rearrangement links TRBV3-1 to TRBJ2-2; D is undetermined. The length of the CDR3 is 11 residues. Germline V lookup: CDR1 LGHDT, CDR2 YNNKEL (reference sequence). CDR3 bases: TGTCCCAGCAGACTCAACGGGGAGCTGTTTTTT. Translating gives CPSRLNGELFF. The complete variable domain, with remaining parts taken from reference TRBV3-1 and TRBJ2-2, reads DTAVSQTPKYLVTQMGNDKSIKCEQNLGHDTMYWYKQDSKKFLKIMFSYNNKELIINETVPNRFSPKSPDKAHLNLHINSLELGDSAVYFCPSRLNGELFFGEGSRLTVL.

This clonotype has a single count. V usage is TRBV18 and J usage is TRBJ2-3; 14 bases agree with TRBD2. Per germline, CDR1 KGHSH and CDR2 LQKENI. This CDR3 spans 17 amino acids. The V and J ends lost 3 bases and 4 bases, in that order; junction bases with no gene match: 6. In DNA, the CDR3 is TGTGCCAGCTCACCCGGGACTAGCGGGAGAAGTCCAGATACGCAGTATTTT. Translating gives CASSPGTSGRSPDTQYF.

At least ten counts were recorded for this clonotype. J is TRBJ2-7 and V is TRBV6-2 or TRBV6-3; D perhaps matches TRBD2 (5 bases). Trimming stripped 2 bases from V and 2 bases from J, with 10 bases between. Germline V gene lookup returns CDR1 MNHEY and CDR2 SVGEGT. This CDR3 has 14 amino acids. The CDR3 spells CASSYRTSPYEQYF. The CDR3, as DNA: TGTGCCAGCAGTTACCGGACTTCCCCCTACGAGCAGTACTTC.

This clonotype was seen many times. This CDR3 is CATSRAGDTYEQYF. In DNA, the CDR3 is TGTGCCACCAGCAGAGCTGGGGACACCTACGAGCAGTACTTC. The J gene is TRBJ2-7, the V gene TRBV15; tentatively, D is TRBD1 (6 bases). The CDR3 length is 14 residues. Germline V gives CDR1 LNHNV, CDR2 YYDKDF (reference sequence). Trimming removed 1 base from V and 2 bases from J, with 9 bases in between. The full variable domain, completed using reference TRBV15 and TRBJ2-7, is DAMVIQNPRYQVTQFGKPVTLSCSQTLNHNVMYWYQQKSSQAPKLLFHYYDKDFNNEADTPDNFQSRRPNTSFCFLDIRSPGLGDTAMYLCATSRAGDTYEQYFGPGTRLTVT.

This clonotype was detected a few times. The genes are TRBV20-1 and TRBJ2-3; the match to TRBD2 covers 12 bases. From germline, CDR1 is DFQATT and CDR2 SNEGSKA (reference sequence). The CDR3 is 14 amino acids. With 0 bases clipped from V and 5 bases from J, the junction kept 0 bases outside the gene matches. The CDR3 DNA reads TGCAGTGCTAGAGAGGGACTAGCGGGAGATACGCAGTATTTT. The encoded protein is CSAREGLAGDTQYF.

The chain is built from TRBV29-1 and TRBJ2-7; 12 bases agree with TRBD2. The CDR3 consists of 15 residues. V dropped 6 bases and J dropped 2; count of bases not matched to a gene: 8. The V gene's germline CDR1 is SQVTM and CDR2 ANQGSEA. In DNA form, the CDR3 reads TGCAGCGTCGAGACTAGCGGGAGAGATCCCTACGAGCAGTACTTC. Amino acid sequence: CSVETSGRDPYEQYF.

The sample holds many counts of this clonotype. The chain carries TRBV30 and TRBJ2-7; D is ambiguous. Trimming shortened V by 7 bases and J by 6 bases, and 16 bases separated the two germline ends. The CDR3 spans 12 residues. Germline loops: CDR1 GTSNPN, CDR2 SVGIG (reference sequence). CDR3 sequence: CASRWQVSEQYF. The CDR3 DNA sequence: TGTGCCTCGAGGTGGCAGGTGTCCGAGCAGTACTTC.

This clonotype has only a few counts. The V gene is TRBV5-1, the J gene TRBJ2-7, with a tentative D call TRBD2 (5 bases). Germline CDR1 SGHRS, CDR2 YFSETQ. V was trimmed by 4 bases and J by 3 bases, leaving 14 bases between them. This CDR3 has 14 amino acids. The CDR3 loop reads CASSRGPRDYEQYF. In DNA form, the CDR3 reads TGCGCCAGCAGCCGGGGTCCTAGAGACTACGAGCAGTACTTC.

This clonotype was observed at least ten times. The chain couples TRBV28 to TRBJ1-5; the match to TRBD1 covers 9 bases. Germline V CDR1 and CDR2: MDHEN, SYDVKM. The CDR3 has 18 residues. Trimming cost V 4 bases and J 3 bases; bases outside gene matches: 13. CDR3 amino acids: CASSSQPKTGGVNQPQHF. CDR3 in DNA: TGTGCCAGCAGTTCGCAGCCTAAAACAGGGGGCGTCAATCAGCCCCAGCATTTT.

This clonotype was counted only a few times. The chain combines TRBV3-1 with TRBJ2-7, with 7 bases that match TRBD2. This CDR3 has 16 amino acids. Germline V gives CDR1 LGHDT, CDR2 YNNKEL (reference sequence). The junction had 13 bases not matched to a gene; V was cut back by 3 bases and J by 5 bases. In DNA, the CDR3 is TGTGCCAGCAGCCAGAACAAACTATGCGGGAGCCACGAGCAGTACTTC. This codes for CASSQNKLCGSHEQYF.

This clonotype was counted at least ten times. The CDR3 DNA follows: TGTGCCCGGGAACAGGGGTCGTGGACCGGGGAGCTGTTTTTT. As protein: CAREQGSWTGELFF. The chain joins TRBV30 to TRBJ2-2, with 7 bases that match TRBD1. The CDR3 covers 14 residues. Trimming took 8 bases from V and 5 from J; bases not matched to a gene: 11. In germline, CDR1 is GTSNPN, CDR2 SVGIG (reference sequence).

Only a few counts were recorded for this clonotype. V usage is TRBV19 and J usage is TRBJ1-6; TRBD1 aligns across 9 bases. The CDR3 is 15 residues long. Germline V CDR1 and CDR2: LNHDA, SQIVND (reference sequence). V lost 5 bases to trimming and J lost 6 bases; unmatched junction nucleotides: 5. The CDR3 region is CASSPRGQGNSPLHF. CDR3 DNA sequence: TGTGCCAGTAGTCCCAGGGGACAGGGTAATTCACCCCTCCACTTT.

On this clonotype itself: A much larger clonotype is one base distant, so this may be a read error. The chain employs TRBV20-1 and TRBJ1-1; no definite D call. The CDR3 has 15 amino acids. Trimming stripped 0 bases from V and 4 bases from J, with 15 bases between. CDR1 and CDR2 from the germline V gene are DFQATT and SNEGSKA (reference sequence). Here the CDR3 reads CSARENGRMSTEAFF. The CDR3 DNA sequence: TGCAGTGCTAGAGAAAACGGACGAATGAGCACTGAAGCTTTCTTT.

This clonotype has more than one count but fewer than ten. This chain links TRBV7-2 with TRBJ2-2, with no clear D. Germline assignment: CDR1 SGHTA and CDR2 FQGNSA. V was clipped by 2 bases and J by 7 bases, with 8 bases between them. The CDR3 has 13 amino acids. CDR3 amino acids: CASSLFPDGELFF. The CDR3 region has the DNA TGTGCCAGCAGCTTATTTCCAGACGGGGAGCTGTTTTTT.

This clonotype occurred many times. V usage is TRBV30 and J usage is TRBJ2-1; the match to TRBD2 covers 7 bases. V lost 2 bases to trimming and J lost 3 bases; unmatched junction nucleotides: 4. CDR3 length equals 14 residues. CDR1 is GTSNPN, CDR2 SVGIG, per germline (reference sequence). The CDR3: CAWSKGGLYNEQFF. CDR3 sequence (DNA): TGTGCCTGGAGTAAGGGAGGGCTCTACAATGAGCAGTTCTTC.

The table lists this clonotype with many counts. The gene calls are TRBV6-5 and TRBJ2-1, with D possibly being TRBD1 or TRBD2 (5 bases each). V dropped 4 bases and J dropped 4 bases, with 14 bases sitting between them. The CDR3 consists of 15 residues. From germline, CDR1 is MNHEY and CDR2 SVGAGI. CDR3 loop: CASSSSGKGYNEQFF. The CDR3, as DNA: TGTGCCAGCAGTTCGTCCGGGAAGGGGTACAATGAGCAGTTCTTC.

This clonotype appeared a few times. The genes are TRBV3-1 and TRBJ1-3; possible D gene TRBD1, 6 bases. Trimming pared 4 bases from V and 0 bases from J, leaving 13 bases between. The length of the CDR3 is 16 residues. The germline V gene encodes CDR1 LGHDT and CDR2 YNNKEL (reference sequence). CDR3 protein: CASSLSQGNSGNTIYF. The DNA for the CDR3 is TGTGCCAGCAGCCTATCTCAGGGGAACTCTGGAAACACCATATATTTT.

This clonotype has a count of ten or more. J is TRBJ2-3 and V is TRBV2, with TRBD1 matching 9 bases. The CDR3 length is 15 residues. The V gene's germline CDR1 is SNHLY and CDR2 FYNNEI. V lost 6 bases and J lost 2; bases outside the gene matches: 6. The CDR3 is CASRDRDRATDTQYF. CDR3 in DNA: TGTGCCAGCAGAGATAGGGACAGGGCCACAGATACGCAGTATTTT.

The sample holds many counts of this clonotype. The rearrangement joins TRBV3-1 to TRBJ1-2; D unclear. The CDR3 has 15 residues. V was clipped by 2 bases and J by 6 bases, with 16 bases between them. CDR1 LGHDT and CDR2 YNNKEL come from the germline V gene (reference sequence). CDR3 residues: CASSQPWPRLHGYTF. CDR3 bases: TGTGCCAGCAGCCAACCTTGGCCACGGCTCCATGGCTACACCTTC.

At least ten counts were recorded for this clonotype. V gene TRBV28 combines with J gene TRBJ2-1, with 7 bases fitting TRBD1. Unmatched junction bases numbered 14, after V lost 6 bases and J lost 3 bases. Germline-derived CDR1 and CDR2 are MDHEN and SYDVKM. The CDR3 spans 17 residues. CDR3 sequence: CASSPIYPGQSYNEQFF. DNA of the CDR3: TGTGCCAGCAGCCCCATCTATCCGGGACAGAGCTACAATGAGCAGTTCTTC.